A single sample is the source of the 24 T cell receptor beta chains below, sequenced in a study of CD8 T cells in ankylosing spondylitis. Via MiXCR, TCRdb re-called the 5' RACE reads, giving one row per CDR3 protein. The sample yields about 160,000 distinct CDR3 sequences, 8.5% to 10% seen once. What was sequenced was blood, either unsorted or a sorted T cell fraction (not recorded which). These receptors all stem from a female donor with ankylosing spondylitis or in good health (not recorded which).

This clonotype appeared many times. The CDR3 coding sequence is TGCGCCAGCAGCCTGGGCCGGGCTAGCACCTACGAGCAGTACTTC. Encoded protein: CASSLGRASTYEQYF. The V gene is TRBV5-1, the J gene TRBJ2-7; tentatively, D is TRBD2 (5 bases). CDR1 and CDR2 (germline): SGHRS, YFSETQ. V shed 4 bases and J shed 2 bases, with 16 bases lying between them. This CDR3 contains 15 residues.

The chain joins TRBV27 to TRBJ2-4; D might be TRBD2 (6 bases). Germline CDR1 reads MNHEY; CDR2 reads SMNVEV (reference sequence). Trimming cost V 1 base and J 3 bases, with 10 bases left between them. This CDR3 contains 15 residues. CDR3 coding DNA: TGTGCCAGCAGTTTATATTCCGGGGGCAAAAACATTCAGTACTTC. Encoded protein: CASSLYSGGKNIQYF.

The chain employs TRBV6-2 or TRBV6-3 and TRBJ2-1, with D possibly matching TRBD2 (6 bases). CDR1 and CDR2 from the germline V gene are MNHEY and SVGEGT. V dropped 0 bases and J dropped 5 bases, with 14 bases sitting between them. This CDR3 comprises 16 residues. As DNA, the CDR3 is TGTGCCAGCAGTTACTCGCTGGAGGGGATCAACAATGAGCAGTTCTTC. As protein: CASSYSLEGINNEQFF.

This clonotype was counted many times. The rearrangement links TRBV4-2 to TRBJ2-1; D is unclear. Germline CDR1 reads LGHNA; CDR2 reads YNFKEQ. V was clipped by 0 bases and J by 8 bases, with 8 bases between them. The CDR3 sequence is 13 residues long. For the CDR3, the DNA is TGTGCCAGCAGCCAAGATCCGGGCGATGAGCAGTTCTTC. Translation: CASSQDPGDEQFF.

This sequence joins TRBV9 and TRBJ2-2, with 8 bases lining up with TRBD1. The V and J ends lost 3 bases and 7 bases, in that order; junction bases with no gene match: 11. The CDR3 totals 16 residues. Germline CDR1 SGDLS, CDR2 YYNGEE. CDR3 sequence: CASSAHGTGGIGELFF. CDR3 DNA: TGTGCCAGCAGCGCACACGGGACAGGTGGAATCGGGGAGCTGTTTTTT. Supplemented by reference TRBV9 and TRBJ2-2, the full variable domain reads DSGVTQTPKHLITATGQRVTLRCSPRSGDLSVYWYQQSLDQGLQFLIQYYNGEERAKGNILERFSAQQFPDLHSELNLSSLELGDSALYFCASSAHGTGGIGELFFGEGSRLTVL.

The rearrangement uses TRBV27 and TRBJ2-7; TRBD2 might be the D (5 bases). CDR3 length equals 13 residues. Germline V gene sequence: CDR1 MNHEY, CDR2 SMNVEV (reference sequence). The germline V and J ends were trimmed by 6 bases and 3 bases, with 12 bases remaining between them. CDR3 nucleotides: TGTGCCAGCAGCGACGGGGATTTCTACGAGCAGTACTTC. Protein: CASSDGDFYEQYF.

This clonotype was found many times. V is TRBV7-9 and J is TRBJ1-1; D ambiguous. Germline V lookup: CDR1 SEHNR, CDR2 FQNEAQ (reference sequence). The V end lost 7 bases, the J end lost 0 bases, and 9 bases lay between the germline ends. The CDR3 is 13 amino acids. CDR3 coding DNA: TGTGCCAGCACCCCCCCTTTGAACACTGAAGCTTTCTTT. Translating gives CASTPPLNTEAFF.

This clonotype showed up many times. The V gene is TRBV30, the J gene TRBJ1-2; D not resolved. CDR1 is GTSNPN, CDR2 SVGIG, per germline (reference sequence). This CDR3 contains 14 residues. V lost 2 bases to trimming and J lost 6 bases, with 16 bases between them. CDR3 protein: CAWSLGRGGNGYTF. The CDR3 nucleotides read TGTGCCTGGAGTCTCGGTCGAGGAGGGAATGGCTACACCTTC.

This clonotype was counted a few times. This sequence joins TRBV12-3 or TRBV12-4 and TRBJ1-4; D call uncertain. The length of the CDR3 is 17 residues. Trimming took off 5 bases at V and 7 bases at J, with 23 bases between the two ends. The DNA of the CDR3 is TGTGCCAGCAGTCCCTCCGAGGTGCAGCCACGGGGTGAAAAACTGTTTTTT. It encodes CASSPSEVQPRGEKLFF.

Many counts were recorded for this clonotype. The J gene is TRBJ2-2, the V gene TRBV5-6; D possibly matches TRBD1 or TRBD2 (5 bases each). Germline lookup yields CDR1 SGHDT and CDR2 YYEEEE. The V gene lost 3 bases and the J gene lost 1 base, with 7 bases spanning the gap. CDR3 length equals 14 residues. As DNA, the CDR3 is TGTGCCAGCAGCTGGGGGAGGAACACCGGGGAGCTGTTTTTT. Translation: CASSWGRNTGELFF.

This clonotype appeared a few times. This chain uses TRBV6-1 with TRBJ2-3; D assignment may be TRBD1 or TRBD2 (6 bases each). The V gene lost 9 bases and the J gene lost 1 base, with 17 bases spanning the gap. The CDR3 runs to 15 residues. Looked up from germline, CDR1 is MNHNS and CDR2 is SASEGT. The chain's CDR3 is CASTPPGAGTDTQYF. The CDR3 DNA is TGTGCCAGTACCCCACCGGGGGCGGGCACAGATACGCAGTATTTT.

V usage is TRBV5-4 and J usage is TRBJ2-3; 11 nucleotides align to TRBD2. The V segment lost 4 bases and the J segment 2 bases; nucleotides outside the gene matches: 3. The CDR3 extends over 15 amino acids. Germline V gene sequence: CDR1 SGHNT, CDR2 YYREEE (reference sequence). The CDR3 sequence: CASSPGLAVTDTQYF. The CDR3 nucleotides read TGTGCCAGCAGCCCGGGACTAGCGGTCACAGATACGCAGTATTTT.

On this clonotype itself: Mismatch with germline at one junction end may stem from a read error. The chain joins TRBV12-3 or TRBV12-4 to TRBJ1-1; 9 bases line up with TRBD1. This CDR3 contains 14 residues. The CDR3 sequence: CVSSTTGGNTEAFF. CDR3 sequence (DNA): TGTGTCAGCAGTACGACAGGGGGGAACACTGAAGCTTTCTTT.

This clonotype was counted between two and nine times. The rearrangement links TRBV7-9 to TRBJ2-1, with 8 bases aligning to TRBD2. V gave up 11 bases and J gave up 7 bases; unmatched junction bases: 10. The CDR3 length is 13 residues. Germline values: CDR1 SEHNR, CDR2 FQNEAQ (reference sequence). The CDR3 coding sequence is TGTGCCGTGGGGCGGGAGGTATGGAATGAGCAGTTCTTC. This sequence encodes CAVGREVWNEQFF.

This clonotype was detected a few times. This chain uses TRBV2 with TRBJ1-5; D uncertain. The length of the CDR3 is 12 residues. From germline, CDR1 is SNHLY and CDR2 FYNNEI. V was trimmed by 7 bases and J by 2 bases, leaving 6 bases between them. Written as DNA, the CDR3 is TGTGCCAGCAAAGTTGGCAATCAGCCCCAGCATTTT. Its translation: CASKVGNQPQHF.

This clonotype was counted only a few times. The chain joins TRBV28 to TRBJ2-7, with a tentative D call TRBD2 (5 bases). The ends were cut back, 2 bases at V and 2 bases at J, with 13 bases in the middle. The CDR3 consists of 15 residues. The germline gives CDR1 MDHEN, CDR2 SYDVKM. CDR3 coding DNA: TGTGCCAGCAGTTTAACGACGCGGACTGCCTACGAGCAGTACTTC. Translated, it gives CASSLTTRTAYEQYF.

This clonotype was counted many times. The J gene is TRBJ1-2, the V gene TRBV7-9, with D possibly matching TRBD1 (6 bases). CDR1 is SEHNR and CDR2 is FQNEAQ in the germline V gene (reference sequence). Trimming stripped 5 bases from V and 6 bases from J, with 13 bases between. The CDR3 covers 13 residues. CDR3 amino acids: CASSEWTVDGYTF. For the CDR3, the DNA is TGTGCCAGCAGCGAATGGACAGTTGATGGCTACACCTTC.

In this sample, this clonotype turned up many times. The CDR3 loop reads CASSPGTRAAQETQYF. The CDR3 DNA sequence: TGCGCCAGCAGCCCTGGTACCCGGGCAGCCCAAGAGACCCAGTACTTC. This chain joins TRBV4-3 and TRBJ2-5; no firm D call. CDR1 and CDR2 (germline): LGHNA, YSLEER. V was shortened by 4 bases and J by 1 base, with 16 bases between the two germline ends. The CDR3 spans 16 residues.

CDR3 DNA sequence: TGTGCCAGCAGTCCGGGACTAGCGGACCCCGAGACCCAGTACTTC. This encodes CASSPGLADPETQYF. V usage is TRBV6-1 and J usage is TRBJ2-5, with 11 bases fitting TRBD2. The length of the CDR3 is 15 residues. Germline loops: CDR1 MNHNS, CDR2 SASEGT. V dropped 5 bases and J dropped 5; count of bases not matched to a gene: 7.

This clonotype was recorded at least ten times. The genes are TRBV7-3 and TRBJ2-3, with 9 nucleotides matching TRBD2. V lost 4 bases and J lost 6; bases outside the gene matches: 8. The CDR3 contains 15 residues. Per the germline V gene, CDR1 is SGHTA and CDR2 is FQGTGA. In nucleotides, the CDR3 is TGTGCCAGCAGCTCACAAGCGGGAGGTCACGATACGCAGTATTTT. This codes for CASSSQAGGHDTQYF.

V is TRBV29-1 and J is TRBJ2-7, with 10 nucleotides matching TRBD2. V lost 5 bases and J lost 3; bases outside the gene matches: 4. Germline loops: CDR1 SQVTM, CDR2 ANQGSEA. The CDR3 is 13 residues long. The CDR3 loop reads CSVTGLADYEQYF. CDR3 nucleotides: TGCAGCGTTACTGGACTAGCGGACTACGAGCAGTACTTC.

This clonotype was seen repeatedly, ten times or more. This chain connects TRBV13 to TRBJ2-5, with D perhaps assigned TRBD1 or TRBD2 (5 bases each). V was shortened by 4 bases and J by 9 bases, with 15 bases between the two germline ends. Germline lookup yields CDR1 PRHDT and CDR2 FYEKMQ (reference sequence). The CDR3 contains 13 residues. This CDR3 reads CASSSGPDEAQYF. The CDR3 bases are TGTGCCAGCAGCTCGGGACCAGACGAGGCCCAGTACTTC.

The DNA for the CDR3 is TGTGCCAGCACTATACGGGTTTCCTATGGCTACACCTTC. Its protein is CASTIRVSYGYTF. This rearrangement joins TRBV6-6 to TRBJ1-2, with D hard to call. Deletions cut 7 bases from V and 4 bases from J, with 13 bases between. The CDR3 totals 13 residues. The germline V gene has CDR1 MNHNY and CDR2 SVGAGI (reference sequence).

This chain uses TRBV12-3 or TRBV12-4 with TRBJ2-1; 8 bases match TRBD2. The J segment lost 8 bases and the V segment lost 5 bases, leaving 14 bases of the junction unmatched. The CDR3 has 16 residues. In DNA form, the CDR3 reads TGTGCCAGCAGTGGGCAAGCGGGAGTCGGCAGCGATGAGCAGTTCTTC. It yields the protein CASSGQAGVGSDEQFF.